The subject of this entry is one TCR beta chain. Its target is not known. This specimen belongs to a study of T-cell memory formation after mild COVID-19. Study in general: For the most part, TCR clusters were specific to one donor. Study-level points and caveats: A second wave expanding day 15 to 37 was CD4+-biased; contracting clones were balanced.

The CDR3 contains 14 residues. V was cut by 6 bases and J by 4 bases, with 17 bases left in between. CDR1 and CDR2 from the germline V gene are SQVTM and ANQGSEA. TCRdb re-analysed the 5' RACE reads in MiXCR, keeping a single row per CDR3 protein. Of about 140,000 distinct CDR3 sequences listed, 14% are singletons. This receptor was taken from an adult woman who had mild COVID-19 (a few samples of this study predate the infection). Cell type and time point are not known. The genes are TRBV29-1 and TRBJ2-3; D may correspond to TRBD1 or TRBD2 (6 bases each). Sequencing was carried out using PBMCs or a T cell subset sorted from them (not recorded which). CDR3 nucleotides: TGCAGCGTACCTGGAGGGGGGCTCGCAGATACGCAGTATTTT. Protein product: CSVPGGGLADTQYF.